This T cell receptor (beta chain) was captured by sequencing in a study of cytomegalovirus exposure and HLA in healthy donors. It was with 60 Vbeta and 13 Jbeta primers that the PCR ran. Clones were sequenced by immunoSEQ multiplex PCR, and TCRdb holds only the in-frame ones, with some missing. The profile shows some 150,000 clones, 80% to 90% of them singletons. The V gene lost 3 bases and the J gene lost 5 bases, with 14 bases spanning the gap. CDR3 size: 14 residues. Germline V CDR1 and CDR2: SGHAT, FQDESV (reference sequence). The sequence was collected from a woman in her 40s in good health and CMV-seropositive. The chain links TRBV11-1 to TRBJ2-7; no definite D call. The material sequenced was PBMCs. CDR3 DNA sequence: TGTGCCAGCAGCTTTAACCGAGGTAGCCACGAGCAGTACTTC. Translating gives CASSFNRGSHEQYF.